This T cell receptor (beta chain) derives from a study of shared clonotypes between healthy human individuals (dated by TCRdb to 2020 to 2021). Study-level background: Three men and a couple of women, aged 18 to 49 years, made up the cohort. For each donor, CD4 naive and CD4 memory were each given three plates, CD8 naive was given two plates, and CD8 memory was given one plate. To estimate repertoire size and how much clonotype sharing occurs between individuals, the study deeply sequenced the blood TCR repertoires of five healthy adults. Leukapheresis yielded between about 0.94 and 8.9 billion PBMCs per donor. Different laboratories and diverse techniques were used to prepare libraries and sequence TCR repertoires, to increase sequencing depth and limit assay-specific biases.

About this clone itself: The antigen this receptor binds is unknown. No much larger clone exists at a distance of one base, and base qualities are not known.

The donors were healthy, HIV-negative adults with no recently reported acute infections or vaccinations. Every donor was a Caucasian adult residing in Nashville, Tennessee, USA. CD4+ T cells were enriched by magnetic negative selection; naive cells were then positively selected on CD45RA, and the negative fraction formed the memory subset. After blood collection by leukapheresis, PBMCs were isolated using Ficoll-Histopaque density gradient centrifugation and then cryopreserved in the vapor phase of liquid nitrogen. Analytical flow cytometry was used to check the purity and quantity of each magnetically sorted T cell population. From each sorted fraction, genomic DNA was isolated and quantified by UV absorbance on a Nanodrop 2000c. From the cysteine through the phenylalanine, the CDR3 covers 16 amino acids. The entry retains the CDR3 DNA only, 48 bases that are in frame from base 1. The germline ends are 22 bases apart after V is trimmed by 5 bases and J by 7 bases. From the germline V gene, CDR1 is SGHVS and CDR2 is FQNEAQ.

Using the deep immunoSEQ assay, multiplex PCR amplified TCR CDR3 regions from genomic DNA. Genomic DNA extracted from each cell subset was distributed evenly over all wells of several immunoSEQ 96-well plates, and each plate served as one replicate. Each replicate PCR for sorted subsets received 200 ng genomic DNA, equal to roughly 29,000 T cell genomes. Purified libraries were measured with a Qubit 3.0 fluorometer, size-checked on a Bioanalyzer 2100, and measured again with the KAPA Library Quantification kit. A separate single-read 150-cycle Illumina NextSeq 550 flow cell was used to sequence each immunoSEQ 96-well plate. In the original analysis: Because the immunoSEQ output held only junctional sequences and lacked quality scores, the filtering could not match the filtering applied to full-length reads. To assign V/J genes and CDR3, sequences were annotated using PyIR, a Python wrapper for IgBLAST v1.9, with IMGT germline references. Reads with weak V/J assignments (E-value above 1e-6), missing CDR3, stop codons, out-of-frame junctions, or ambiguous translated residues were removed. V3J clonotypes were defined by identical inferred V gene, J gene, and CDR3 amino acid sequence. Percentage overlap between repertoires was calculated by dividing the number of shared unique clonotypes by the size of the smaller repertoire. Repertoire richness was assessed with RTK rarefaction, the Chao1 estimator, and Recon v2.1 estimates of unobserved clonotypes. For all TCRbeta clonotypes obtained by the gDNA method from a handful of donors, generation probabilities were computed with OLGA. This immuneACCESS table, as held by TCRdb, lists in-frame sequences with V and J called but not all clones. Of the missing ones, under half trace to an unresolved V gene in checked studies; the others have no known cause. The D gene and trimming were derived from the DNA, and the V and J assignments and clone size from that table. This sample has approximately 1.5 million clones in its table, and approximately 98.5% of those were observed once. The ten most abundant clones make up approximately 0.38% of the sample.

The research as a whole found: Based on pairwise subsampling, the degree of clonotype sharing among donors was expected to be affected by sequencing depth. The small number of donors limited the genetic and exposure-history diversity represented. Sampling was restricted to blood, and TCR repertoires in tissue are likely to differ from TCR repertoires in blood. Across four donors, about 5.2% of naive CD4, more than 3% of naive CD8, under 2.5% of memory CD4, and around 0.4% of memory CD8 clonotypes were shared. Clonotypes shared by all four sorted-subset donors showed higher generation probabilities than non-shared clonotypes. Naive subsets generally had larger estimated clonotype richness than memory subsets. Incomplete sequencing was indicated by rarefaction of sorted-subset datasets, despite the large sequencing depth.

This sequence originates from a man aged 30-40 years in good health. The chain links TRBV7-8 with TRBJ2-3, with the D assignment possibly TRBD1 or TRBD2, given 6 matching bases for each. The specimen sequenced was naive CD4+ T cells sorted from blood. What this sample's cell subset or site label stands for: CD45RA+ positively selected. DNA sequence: TGTGCCAGCAGCGACCGGGGACAAAGCGGGTCCAATACGCAGTATTTT. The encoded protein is CASSDRGQSGSNTQYF.